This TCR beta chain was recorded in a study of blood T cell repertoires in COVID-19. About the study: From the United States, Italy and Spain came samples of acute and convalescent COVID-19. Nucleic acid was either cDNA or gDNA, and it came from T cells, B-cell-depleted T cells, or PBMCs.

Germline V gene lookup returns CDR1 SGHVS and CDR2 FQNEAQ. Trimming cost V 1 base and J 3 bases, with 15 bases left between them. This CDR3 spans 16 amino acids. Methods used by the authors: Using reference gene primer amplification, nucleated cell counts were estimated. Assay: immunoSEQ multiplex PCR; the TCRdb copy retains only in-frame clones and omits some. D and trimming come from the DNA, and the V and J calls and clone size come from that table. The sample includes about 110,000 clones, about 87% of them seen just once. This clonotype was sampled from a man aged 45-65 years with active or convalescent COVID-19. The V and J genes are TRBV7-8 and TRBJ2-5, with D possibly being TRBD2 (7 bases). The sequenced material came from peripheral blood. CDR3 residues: CASSLGRRGRKETQYF. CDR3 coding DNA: TGTGCCAGCAGCTTAGGGCGGCGGGGGCGGAAAGAGACCCAGTACTTC. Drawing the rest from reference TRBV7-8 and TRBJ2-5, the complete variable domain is GAGVSQSPRYKVAKRGQDVALRCDPISGHVSLFWYQQALGQGPEFLTYFQNEAQLDKSGLPSDRFFAERPEGSVSTLKIQRTQQEDSAVYLCASSLGRRGRKETQYFGPGTRLLVL.